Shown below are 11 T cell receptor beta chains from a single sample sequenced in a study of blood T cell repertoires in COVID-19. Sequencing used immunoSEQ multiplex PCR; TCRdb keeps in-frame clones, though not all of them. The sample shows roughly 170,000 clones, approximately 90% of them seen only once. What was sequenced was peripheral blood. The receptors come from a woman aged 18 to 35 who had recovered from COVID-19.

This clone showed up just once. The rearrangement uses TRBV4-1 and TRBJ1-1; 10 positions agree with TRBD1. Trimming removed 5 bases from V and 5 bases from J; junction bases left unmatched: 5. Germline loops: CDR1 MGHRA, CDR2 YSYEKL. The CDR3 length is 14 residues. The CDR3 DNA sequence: TGCGCCAGCAGCTCCCGGACAGGGGGGACTGAAGCTTTCTTT. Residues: CASSSRTGGTEAFF.

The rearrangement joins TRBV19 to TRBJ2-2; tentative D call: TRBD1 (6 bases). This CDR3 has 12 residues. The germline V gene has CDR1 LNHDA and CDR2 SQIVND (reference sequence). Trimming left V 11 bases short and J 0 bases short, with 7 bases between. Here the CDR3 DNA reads TGTGCCCACAGGGCGAACACCGGGGAGCTGTTTTTT. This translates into CAHRANTGELFF.

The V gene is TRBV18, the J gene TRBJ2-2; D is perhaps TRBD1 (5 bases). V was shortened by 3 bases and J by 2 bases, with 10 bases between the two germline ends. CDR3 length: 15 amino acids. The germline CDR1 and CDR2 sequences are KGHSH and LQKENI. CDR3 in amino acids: CASSPGQLNTGELFF. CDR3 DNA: TGTGCCAGCTCACCCGGACAACTCAACACCGGGGAGCTGTTTTTT.

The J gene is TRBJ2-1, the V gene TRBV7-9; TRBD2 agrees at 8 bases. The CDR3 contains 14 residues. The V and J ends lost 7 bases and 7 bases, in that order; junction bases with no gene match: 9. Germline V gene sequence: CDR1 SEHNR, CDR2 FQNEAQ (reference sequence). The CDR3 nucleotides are TGTGCCAGCACCCGCACTAGCGGTAAAAATGAGCAGTTCTTC. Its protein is CASTRTSGKNEQFF.

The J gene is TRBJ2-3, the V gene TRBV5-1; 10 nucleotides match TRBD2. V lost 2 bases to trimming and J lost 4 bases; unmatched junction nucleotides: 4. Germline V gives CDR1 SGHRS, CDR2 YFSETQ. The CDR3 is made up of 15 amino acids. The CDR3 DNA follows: TGCGCCAGCAGCTTTGAGCGGGGGGGCTCAGATACGCAGTATTTT. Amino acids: CASSFERGGSDTQYF.

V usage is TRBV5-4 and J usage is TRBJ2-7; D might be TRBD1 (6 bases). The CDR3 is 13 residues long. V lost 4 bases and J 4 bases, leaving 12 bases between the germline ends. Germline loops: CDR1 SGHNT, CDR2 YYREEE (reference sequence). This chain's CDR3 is CASSLDREYEQYV. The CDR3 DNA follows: TGTGCCAGCAGCCTGGACAGAGAATACGAGCAGTACGTC.

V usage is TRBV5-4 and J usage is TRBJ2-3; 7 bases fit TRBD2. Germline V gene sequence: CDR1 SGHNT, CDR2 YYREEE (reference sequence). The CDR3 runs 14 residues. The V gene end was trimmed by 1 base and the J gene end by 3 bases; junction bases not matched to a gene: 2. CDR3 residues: CASSLLAATDTQYF. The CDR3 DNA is TGTGCCAGCAGCTTGCTAGCGGCGACAGATACGCAGTATTTT.

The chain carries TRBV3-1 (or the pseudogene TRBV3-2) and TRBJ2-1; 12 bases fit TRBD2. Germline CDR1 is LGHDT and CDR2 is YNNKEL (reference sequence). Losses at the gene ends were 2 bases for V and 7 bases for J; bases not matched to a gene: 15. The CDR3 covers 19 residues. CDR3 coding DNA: TGTGCCAGCAGCCAATGGGCTGCTAGCGGGAGGGGGACGCCAAATGAGCAGTTCTTC. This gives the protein CASSQWAASGRGTPNEQFF.

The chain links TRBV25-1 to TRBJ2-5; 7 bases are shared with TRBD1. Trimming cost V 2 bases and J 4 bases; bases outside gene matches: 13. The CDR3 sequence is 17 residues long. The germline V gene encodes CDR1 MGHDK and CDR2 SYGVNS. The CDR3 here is CASSELAFRGKAETQYF. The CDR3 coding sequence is TGTGCCAGCAGTGAACTCGCTTTCAGGGGGAAAGCAGAGACCCAGTACTTC.

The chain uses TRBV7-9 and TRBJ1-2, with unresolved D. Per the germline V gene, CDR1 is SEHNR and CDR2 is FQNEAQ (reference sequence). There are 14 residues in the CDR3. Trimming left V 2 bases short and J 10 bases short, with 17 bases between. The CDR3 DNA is TGTGCCAGCAGCTTATCGCCAGGATCGACGGACTACACCTTC. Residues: CASSLSPGSTDYTF.

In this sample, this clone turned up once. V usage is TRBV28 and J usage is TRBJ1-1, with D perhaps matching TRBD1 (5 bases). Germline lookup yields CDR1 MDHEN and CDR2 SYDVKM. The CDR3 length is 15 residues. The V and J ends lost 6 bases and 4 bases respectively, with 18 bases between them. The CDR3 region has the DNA TGTGCCAGCAGCCCTCGGGAGTACAGGACCACTGAAGCTTTCTTT. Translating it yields CASSPREYRTTEAFF.